This TCR beta chain was identified in a study of spatial heterogeneity in lung cancer (dated by TCRdb to the late 2010s). Notes on the research overall: Beta-chain transcripts were consistently detected in greater numbers than alpha-chain transcripts, which likely reflected higher beta-chain transcript abundance. In tumor regions, TCR transcript counts showed a strong correlation with a T cell transcriptional module score from matched bulk RNA-seq. In the raw uncorrected reads, each unique combination of TCR and UMI appeared on average more than ten times. TCR alpha and beta repertoires were quantitatively compared across multiple tumor regions, matched nontumor lung and blood in non-small cell lung cancer. Nonsynonymous mutation counts, determined by whole-exome sequencing of tumor tissue, were related to features of the TCR repertoire. At surgery, both alpha and beta chains were TCR-sequenced in around 240 tumor regions, fewer than 85 matched nontumor lung samples and some 60 PBMC samples. Results the study describes overall, beyond this receptor: A correlation was observed between the number of expanded intratumoral alpha and beta TCRs and the tumor nonsynonymous mutation count. TCR-seq coverage of tumor T cells was estimated at only around 7% for alpha chains and approximately 12% for beta chains. The count of ubiquitous expanded TCRs correlated with the count of ubiquitous nonsynonymous mutations, and the count of regional expanded TCRs correlated with the count of regional nonsynonymous mutations. Confirming at a functional level the hypothesis that regional TCRs recognize regional mutations was considered to require additional single-cell paired TCR alpha and beta sequencing.

The method was 5' RACE. Instrument used: NextSeq 500. To allow correction of PCR and sequencing errors, the TCR library protocol tagged every TCR cDNA molecule with a unique molecular identifier. The original methods were these. TCR identification, UMI-based error correction and CDR3 extraction were all carried out with Decombinator tools. Expanded TCRs were defined as those above a frequency of 2 per 1,000, corresponding to the top 1% of the tumor frequency distribution. Expanded tumor TCRs statistically deemed absent (corrected P<0.05) from at least one tumor region were classed as regional, and all other expanded tumor TCRs were classed as ubiquitous. Renyi diversity was calculated using the R vegan package after each repertoire was subsampled 100 times to 5,000 TCRs. CDR3 similarity networks were constructed using string-kernel similarity of amino acid triplets, with links drawn between CDR3s whose pairwise similarity was above 0.82. Clones were called with MiXCR by TCRdb after fastp trimmed the public reads at Q25, and only in-frame beta chains were retained. Every CDR3 protein is listed once, alongside the most common genes and DNA of its rows. TCRdb's processing, not the authors', yielded these V and J calls. The sample table holds fewer than 2,000 distinct CDR3 sequences, of which over 7% were seen once. The leading ten clones occupy 9.5% to 10% of the sample.

This clonotype was recorded many times. The clone's antigen remains unknown. No clone much larger than this one lies a single base away; base qualities are absent. The sample's time point, from its label and the paper: sample taken at primary tumor resection. Samples were obtained from about 75 patients with early-stage, untreated non-small cell lung cancer from the lung TRACERx cohort. Whole RNA extracted from tumor and nontumor lung tissue, or from cryopreserved PBMC samples, was used for TCR sequencing without cell sorting. Patients were selected for TCR sequencing only if sufficient RNA was available from at least two tumor regions. Before selection, tumor and adjacent nontumor lung specimens were reviewed by a lung pathologist. This TCR derives from a female donor with early-stage non-small cell lung cancer. Here the sequenced sample was lung tumor tissue, taken at surgery.

Here is the DNA: TGCGCCAGCAGCCAAGATGTTGGCGGGGGAATGTTCTTC. It specifies CASSQDVGGGMFF. This chain is built from TRBV4-3 and TRBJ2-1, with 7 bases in between that match TRBD2. From the cysteine up to the phenylalanine, the CDR3 has a length of 13 residues. The retained sequence is limited to the CDR3, 39 bases, with the frame set at the first base. Per the germline V gene, LGHNA is the CDR1 and YSLEER is the CDR2. Here V drops 0 bases and J drops 15 bases, and the junction holds 8 bases not matched to any gene.